Listed below are T cell receptor beta chains from one sample, sequenced in a study of a mutant IDH1 vaccine in newly diagnosed glioma. TCRdb keeps only in-frame clones here, not all; method: immunoSEQ multiplex PCR. The data show some 61,000 clones, roughly 85% seen once. The sequencing here drew on PBMCs, taken from a glioma patient treated with radiotherapy, temozolomide or both. These receptors all come from a man aged 25-40 years with glioma. The CDR3 runs from the conserved cysteine through the conserved F or W.

v_call	cdr3_aa
TRBV7-7	CASSLARGGLEETQYF
TRBV5-1	CASSLIGQGAEAFF
TRBV10-2	CASREKTGTGVYEQYF
TRBV19	CASSIGGTFSGNTIYF
TRBV7-2	CASSLLPQAGYTF
TRBV7-2	CASSSVFAGYGYTF
TRBV25-1	CASSETTRRRQSSYEQYF
TRBV19	CASSTPYPRESGALWCLLYTEAFF
TRBV4-2	CASSQEVAGGPNTQYF
TRBV4-2	CASSQGLPRGGYTF
TRBV5-3	CAGSNEKLFF
TRBV7-8	CASSPFSGELFF
TRBV2	CASKAGPDTQYF
TRBV4-1	CASSQDVQVLNSNQPQHF
TRBV5-1	CASSAGILRTDTQYF
TRBV18	CASSPRDRGSYGYTF
TRBV6-1	CASSGNLGTGELFF
TRBV2	CASRGTANAPGNTIYF
TRBV19	CASSMQRLQSPLHF
TRBV5-1	CASRRWDRTTGELFF
TRBV5-4	CASSLGTSGGADTQYF
TRBV7-9	CASSPGQNYGYTF
TRBV7-6	CASTPSGEVTDTQYF
TRBV6-6	CASSPRQGSSQPQHF
TRBV6-5	CASTPLSGRSYEQYF
TRBV30	CAWSVHSSSGANVLTF
TRBV6-5	CASSPTPLKETQYF
TRBV29-1	CSVPGQGLNTEAFF
TRBV4-1	CASSQVGLNEKLFF
TRBV19	CASLKPGQGFSGNTIYF
TRBV15	CATSRDSRNNEQFF
TRBV19	CASSPGGTGTYGYTF
TRBV27	CASSLGGQGFDEQYF
TRBV6-5	CASSGVSTDTQYF
TRBV7-4	CASSFGHRYSNQPQHF